The 22 T cell receptor beta chains reported below all come from one sample, sequenced in a study of T cells in Graves' hyperthyroidism and ophthalmopathy. The CDR3 regions of TCR beta were amplified from RNA transcripts. The TCR CDR3 first-round RT-PCR relied on the HTBI primer set. TCRdb independently ran MiXCR on the multiplex PCR reads; one entry per CDR3 protein. The profile shows about 600,000 distinct CDR3 sequences, 11% to 15% of them singletons. Sequences were obtained from blood. The source is a woman aged 18-35 years with Graves' ophthalmopathy.

This clonotype was counted ten times or more. The V call is TRBV7-9, the J call TRBJ1-2, with D hard to call. The germline V and J ends were trimmed by 5 bases and 6 bases, with 19 bases remaining between them. The CDR3 is made up of 15 amino acids. Germline values: CDR1 SEHNR, CDR2 FQNEAQ (reference sequence). CDR3 region: CASSRHPQVGDGYTF. The CDR3 DNA sequence: TGTGCCAGCAGCCGCCACCCCCAGGTTGGGGATGGCTACACCTTC.

This clonotype came up many times. The chain combines TRBV10-3 with TRBJ1-6, with unresolved D. The CDR3 sequence is 16 residues long. Trimming pared 3 bases from V and 9 bases from J, leaving 18 bases between. In germline, CDR1 is ENHRY, CDR2 SYGVKD. The CDR3 DNA reads TGTGCCATCAGTGATTGGGAACCTCGATTCGGTTCACCCCTCCACTTT. This sequence encodes CAISDWEPRFGSPLHF.

This clonotype was observed at least ten times. V usage is TRBV7-9 and J usage is TRBJ2-1, with 11 bases lining up with TRBD2. Trimming cost V 5 bases and J 7 bases; bases outside gene matches: 10. Germline lookup yields CDR1 SEHNR and CDR2 FQNEAQ (reference sequence). The CDR3 contains 16 residues. CDR3 region: CASSEIAGGPRNEQFF. For the CDR3, the DNA is TGTGCCAGCAGCGAGATAGCGGGAGGGCCCAGGAATGAGCAGTTCTTC.

At least ten counts were recorded for this clonotype. In DNA, the CDR3 is TGTGCCAGCAGCTTATGGAGCGGGACCTCAGATACGCAGTATTTT. Encoded protein: CASSLWSGTSDTQYF. This chain connects TRBV7-9 to TRBJ2-3; 7 nucleotides agree with TRBD2. Germline CDR1 SEHNR, CDR2 FQNEAQ (reference sequence). V shed 2 bases, J shed 4 bases, and the junction held 6 bases outside the gene matches. The CDR3 sequence is 15 residues long.

Only a few counts were recorded for this clonotype. The V gene is TRBV3-1, the J gene TRBJ1-2; no firm D call. V was clipped by 1 base and J by 4 bases, with 13 bases between them. The CDR3 sequence is 15 residues long. Germline CDR1 reads LGHDT; CDR2 reads YNNKEL (reference sequence). The chain's CDR3 is CASSQVNSPLYGYTF. In DNA, the CDR3 is TGTGCCAGCAGCCAAGTTAACAGTCCCCTCTATGGCTACACCTTC. Supplemented by reference TRBV3-1 and TRBJ1-2, the full variable domain reads DTAVSQTPKYLVTQMGNDKSIKCEQNLGHDTMYWYKQDSKKFLKIMFSYNNKELIINETVPNRFSPKSPDKAHLNLHINSLELGDSAVYFCASSQVNSPLYGYTFGSGTRLTVV.

Concerning this clonotype: A much more abundant neighbour one base away suggests this may be a read error. The chain combines TRBV4-3 with TRBJ2-5, with 11 bases that match TRBD2. The CDR3 covers 15 residues. Germline-derived CDR1 and CDR2 are LGHNA and YSLEER. V lost 1 base to trimming and J lost 4 bases; unmatched junction nucleotides: 2. The DNA for the CDR3 is TGCGCCAGCAGCCAAGTAGCGGGAGGGCCAGAGACCCAGTACTTC. Amino acids: CASSQVAGGPETQYF.

This clonotype was detected many times. The chain has TRBV12-3 or TRBV12-4 and TRBJ2-7, with D possibly matching TRBD2 (5 bases). This CDR3 region has 13 residues. Trimming left V 4 bases short and J 7 bases short, with 14 bases between. The CDR3 region is CASSSGMQPEQYF. The CDR3 coding sequence is TGTGCCAGCAGTTCGGGGATGCAGCCAGAGCAGTACTTC.

In its sample, this clonotype was seen a few times. This chain's CDR3 is CASSQDGFHEQYF. DNA for the CDR3: TGCGCCAGCAGCCAAGACGGTTTCCACGAGCAGTACTTC. The chain recombines TRBV4-1 with TRBJ2-7; D not certain. Trimming removed 0 bases at V and 5 bases at J, with 8 bases between. Germline-derived CDR1 and CDR2 are MGHRA and YSYEKL. The CDR3 covers 13 residues.

J is TRBJ2-1 and V is TRBV5-1; 7 nucleotides align to TRBD2. The CDR3 length is 14 residues. The V segment lost 4 bases and the J segment 7 bases; nucleotides outside the gene matches: 8. Germline V gives CDR1 SGHRS, CDR2 YFSETQ. CDR3 amino acids: CASSPGTIVNEQFF. The DNA of the CDR3 is TGCGCCAGCAGCCCCGGGACTATCGTTAATGAGCAGTTCTTC.

In its sample, this clonotype was seen many times. The chain links TRBV7-2 to TRBJ1-1; unclear D gene. CDR1 is SGHTA, CDR2 FQGNSA, per germline. Deletions cut 2 bases from V and 0 bases from J, with 10 bases between. The CDR3 contains 15 residues. DNA of the CDR3: TGTGCCAGCAGCTTATACGGCACCATGAACACTGAAGCTTTCTTT. Protein sequence: CASSLYGTMNTEAFF.

Notes on this clonotype: A read error may be the cause here, since a much bigger clone is one base away. The chain joins TRBV7-6 to TRBJ2-1, with TRBD1 matching over 10 bases. V lost 4 bases and J lost 0; bases outside the gene matches: 0. The CDR3 is 15 residues long. The germline V gene has CDR1 SGHVS and CDR2 FNYEAQ. The CDR3 nucleotides are TGTGCCAGCAGCTGGACAGGGGGCTCCTACAATGAGCAGTTCTTC. Protein: CASSWTGGSYNEQFF.

This clonotype was observed many times. V usage is TRBV6-1 and J usage is TRBJ2-5; 8 bases map to TRBD2. The CDR3 totals 14 residues. Germline V lookup: CDR1 MNHNS, CDR2 SASEGT. Trimming at V came to 2 bases and at J to 5 bases, leaving 4 bases not matched to a gene. The CDR3 reads CASSESGSLETQYF. CDR3 DNA sequence: TGTGCCAGCAGTGAAAGCGGGAGCCTCGAGACCCAGTACTTC.

This clonotype has ten or more counts. The CDR3 protein is CASNVQGGNQPQHF. In DNA form, the CDR3 reads TGTGCCAGCAACGTACAGGGTGGCAATCAGCCCCAGCATTTT. The J gene is TRBJ1-5, the V gene TRBV6-1; a weak D match, TRBD1 (6 bases). Trimming took 7 bases from V and 2 from J, leaving 12 bases between them. Germline loops: CDR1 MNHNS, CDR2 SASEGT. This CDR3 comprises 14 residues.

This clonotype was recorded many times. The V gene is TRBV27, the J gene TRBJ2-1, with 7 bases identical to TRBD2. CDR1 is MNHEY, CDR2 SMNVEV, per germline (reference sequence). V dropped 3 bases and J dropped 2; count of bases not matched to a gene: 4. This CDR3 has 15 amino acids. The CDR3 sequence is CASSLGGVTYNEQFF. The CDR3 bases are TGTGCCAGCAGTTTGGGAGGGGTTACCTACAATGAGCAGTTCTTC.

This chain uses TRBV7-3 with TRBJ2-7, with 13 bases lining up with TRBD2. Germline CDR1 reads SGHTA; CDR2 reads FQGTGA. V dropped 5 bases and J dropped 6; count of bases not matched to a gene: 4. This CDR3 comprises 14 residues. This CDR3 is CASSAGTSGTEQYF. The CDR3 bases are TGTGCCAGCAGCGCCGGGACTAGCGGGACCGAGCAGTACTTC. The full variable domain, rest sourced from reference TRBV7-3 and TRBJ2-7, is GAGVSQTPSNKVTEKGKYVELRCDPISGHTALYWYRQSLGQGPEFLIYFQGTGAADDSGLPNDRFFAVRPEGSVSTLKIQRTERGDSAVYLCASSAGTSGTEQYFGPGTRLTVT.

This clonotype has just a few counts. V and J are TRBV16 and TRBJ2-1; D might be TRBD1 (5 bases). CDR1 KGHSY and CDR2 FQNENV come from the germline V gene. The V end was cut by 5 bases, the J end by 4 bases, with 18 bases between. The CDR3 loop spans 16 amino acids. This CDR3 is CASSSQRAGPYNEQFF. In DNA form, the CDR3 reads TGTGCCAGCAGCTCGCAAAGGGCAGGGCCTTACAATGAGCAGTTCTTC.

The gene calls are TRBV18 and TRBJ2-5; possibly TRBD1 for D (6 bases). The germline CDR1 and CDR2 sequences are KGHSH and LQKENI. This CDR3 is built from 15 residues. The germline V and J ends were trimmed by 0 bases and 4 bases, with 12 bases remaining between them. Here the CDR3 reads CASSPPLQGPETQYF. For the CDR3, the DNA is TGTGCCAGCTCACCACCGCTACAGGGCCCAGAGACCCAGTACTTC.

This clonotype was detected a few times. The DNA of the CDR3 is TGTGCCAGCAGTTACTCGGCAGCAAATTCACCCCTCCACTTT. Its protein product is CASSYSAANSPLHF. The genes are TRBV6-2 or TRBV6-3 and TRBJ1-6; D remains unclear. CDR1 is MNHEY, CDR2 SVGEGT, per germline. V was cut by 0 bases and J by 7 bases, with 7 bases left in between. The CDR3 sequence is 14 residues long.

This clonotype appeared many times. This sequence joins TRBV12-3 or TRBV12-4 and TRBJ1-2; possibly TRBD1 for D (5 bases). Trimming took off 6 bases at V and 3 bases at J, with 17 bases between the two ends. The CDR3 runs to 15 residues. The CDR3 bases are TGTGCCAGCAGGGGGGGAGGAAATCGCTACTATGGCTACACCTTC. Its translation is CASRGGGNRYYGYTF.

This clonotype was recorded at least ten times. The J gene is TRBJ2-5, the V gene TRBV20-1; 14 nucleotides line up with TRBD2. V was pared by 3 bases and J by 5 bases, with 5 bases of the junction left unmatched. Germline V gene lookup returns CDR1 DFQATT and CDR2 SNEGSKA (reference sequence). This CDR3 has 15 residues. CDR3 DNA: TGCAGTGCTAGGGGACTAGCGGGAGAGGAGGAGACCCAGTACTTC. It specifies CSARGLAGEEETQYF.

The chain carries TRBV20-1 and TRBJ2-3, with a tentative D call TRBD2 (6 bases). The CDR3 totals 18 residues. Per the germline V gene, CDR1 is DFQATT and CDR2 is SNEGSKA (reference sequence). The CDR3 nucleotides read TGCAGGCCGGGGACTGCGGCCGATCGACACCCACAGATGGATACGCAGTATTTT. Translating it yields CRPGTAADRHPQMDTQYF.

This clonotype was detected a few times. This chain connects TRBV30 to TRBJ2-7; 8 bases agree with TRBD1. The CDR3 contains 13 residues. Germline V gene sequence: CDR1 GTSNPN, CDR2 SVGIG (reference sequence). V gave up 6 bases and J gave up 3 bases; unmatched junction bases: 7. The CDR3 coding sequence is TGTGCCTGTATCGCGGACAGGGACTACGAGCAGTACTTC. Protein product: CACIADRDYEQYF.